This is a list of T cell receptor beta chains from one sample in a study of shared clonotypes between healthy human individuals. Sequenced by immunoSEQ multiplex PCR; TCRdb stores in-frame clones only, minus some. The sample gives 1.5 million to 1.9 million clones, 95% to 99% of which show up once; about 0.45% is in the top ten. The sequenced sample was naive CD4+ T cells sorted from blood. The receptor set was obtained from a man aged 30-40 years in good health. The CDR3 runs from the conserved cysteine through the conserved F or W. The D gene is left open where the match is weak. Not every row has a clone size; where given, it reads once, few, many or a size class.

>NA|TRBV7-9|TRBJ1-1|NA
TGTGCCAGCAGCTCAACCTCGGAGAACACTGAAGCTTTCTTT
CASSSTSENTEAFF
>NA|TRBV28|TRBJ2-7|NA
TGTGCCAGCAGTTTACCCCTCAGACAGGCCCCCTACGAGCAGTACTTC
CASSLPLRQAPYEQYF
>NA|TRBV6-5|TRBJ1-2|NA
TGTGCCAGCAGTATGACTGCTGAGGGGGGCTACACCTTC
CASSMTAEGGYTF
>NA|TRBV18|TRBJ1-5|NA
TGTGCCAGCTCAGCAGGGGAAGATCAGCCCCAGCATTTT
CASSAGEDQPQHF
>TRBD2|TRBV9|TRBJ2-3|NA
TGTGCCAGCAGCCCCCGCGGGACTATAGGCACAGATACGCAGTATTTT
CASSPRGTIGTDTQYF
>TRBD1|TRBV10-2|TRBJ2-3|NA
TGCGCCAGCAGTGTACTAGGGGGCATGGCTGGAGATACGCAGTATTTT
CASSVLGGMAGDTQYF
>NA|TRBV5-1|TRBJ2-7|NA
TGCGCCAGCAGCTTGGAATCCCTGGGGTCCTACGAGCAGTACTTC
CASSLESLGSYEQYF
>TRBD1|TRBV19|TRBJ1-2|NA
TGTGCCAGTAGTATGCGACAGGGGAGTACTAATGGCTACACCTTC
CASSMRQGSTNGYTF
>NA|TRBV6-1|TRBJ1-3|NA
TGTGCCAGCAGCCAGACCGGGGCTGGAAACACCATATATTTT
CASSQTGAGNTIYF
>NA|TRBV7-6|TRBJ1-5|few
TGTGCCAGCAGCTTATCTGGGGAAAATCAGCCCCAGCATTTT
CASSLSGENQPQHF
>TRBD1|TRBV5-1|TRBJ2-7|NA
TGCGCCAGCAGCCGCCTGACAGGGCAGTCCTACGAGCAGTACTTC
CASSRLTGQSYEQYF
>TRBD2|TRBV10-1|TRBJ2-1|NA
TGCGCCAGCAGTGCGACTAGCGATGAGCAGTTCTTC
CASSATSDEQFF
>NA|TRBV19|TRBJ1-5|NA
TGTGCCAGTATCGACAGGCACTCGAGTCAGCCCCAGCATTTT
CASIDRHSSQPQHF
>NA|TRBV28|TRBJ1-2|few
TGTGCCAGCAGTTTATTTCCAGCAAACTATGGCTACACCTTC
CASSLFPANYGYTF
>NA|TRBV29-1|TRBJ1-5|NA
TGCAGCGTTGCGACAGGTGATCAGCCCCAGCATTTT
CSVATGDQPQHF
>TRBD2|TRBV5-6|TRBJ2-1|NA
TGTGCCAGCAGCTTCCGGACTAGCGGGAGGTCCAGGGAGCAGTTCTTC
CASSFRTSGRSREQFF
>NA|TRBV10-3|TRBJ1-2|NA
TGTGCCATCAGTGAGCCTACATCGGGGAACTATGGCTACACCTTC
CAISEPTSGNYGYTF
>NA|TRBV29-1|TRBJ2-4|NA
TGCAGCGTTGCTTGGGGGGTCGGAAACATTCAGTACTTC
CSVAWGVGNIQYF
>NA|TRBV2|TRBJ1-5|NA
TGTGCCAGCAGTGTTCGGCCGGGTAGCAATCAGCCCCAGCATTTT
CASSVRPGSNQPQHF
>NA|TRBV7-9|TRBJ1-4|NA
TGTGCCAGCAGCTTTCTGAATGAAAAACTGTTTTTT
CASSFLNEKLFF
>NA|TRBV20-1|TRBJ2-7|NA
TGCAGTGCTGACCAGAGCTACGAGCAGTACTTC
CSADQSYEQYF
>NA|TRBV5-6|TRBJ2-2|once
TGTGCCAGCAGCTTGTCGTCTGGGGAGCTGTTTTTT
CASSLSSGELFF
>NA|TRBV5-1|TRBJ2-5|NA
TGCGCCAGCAGCCGGGACCGCGGCCACCAAGAGACCCAGTACTTC
CASSRDRGHQETQYF
>NA|TRBV5-6|TRBJ2-1|NA
TGTGCCAGCAGCTTAGATCCCACTAGTTACAATGAGCAGTTCTTC
CASSLDPTSYNEQFF
>TRBD2|TRBV19|TRBJ2-7|NA
TGTGCCAGTAGTTCCATCGGGACTAGCGGGAGTAAGTACTTC
CASSSIGTSGSKYF
>NA|TRBV7-9|TRBJ1-2|NA
TGTGCCAGCACCCTCGTGGGGTATGGCTACACCTTC
CASTLVGYGYTF
>NA|TRBV5-1|TRBJ2-2|NA
TGCGCCAGCAGCTTGGGTAGCGGGAACACCGGGGAGCTGTTTTTT
CASSLGSGNTGELFF
>NA|TRBV5-1|TRBJ1-1|NA
TGCGCCAGCAGCACCCGAGGTGGTGAAGCTTTCTTT
CASSTRGGEAFF
>NA|TRBV7-2|TRBJ1-2|few
TGTGCCAGCAGCTCAGAACCGGGAGAAAGTGGCTACACCTTC
CASSSEPGESGYTF
>TRBD1|TRBV5-1|TRBJ2-3|NA
TGCGCCAGCAGCTCGGGACAGAGCACAGATACGCAGTATTTT
CASSSGQSTDTQYF
>TRBD2|TRBV9|TRBJ2-1|NA
TGTGCCAGCAGCGTAGTTCCTAGCGGGAGTATTTACAATGAGCAGTTCTTC
CASSVVPSGSIYNEQFF